This T cell receptor beta chain was observed in a study of T-cell reconstitution after alpha-beta-depleted transplantation in children. Molecular barcoding with unique molecular identifiers was used for the TCRbeta library. TCRdb redid the calling of the PCR reads with MiXCR, one entry per CDR3 protein. The sample gives 670,000 or so distinct CDR3 sequences, around 14% of which show up once; 0.75% to 0.85% is in the top ten. Study-wide findings and caveats: Approximately two months post-transplant, alpha-beta T cells reportedly originated from several hundred expanded graft clones. Once a year had passed after transplant, T-cell counts and diversity came mostly from newly produced T cells. TCRbeta diversity was high at day 60 in some patients (a result of surviving recipient T cells and thymic progenitors).

V was shortened by 4 bases and J by 2 bases, with 10 bases between the two germline ends. The V gene's germline CDR1 is SGHRS and CDR2 YFSETQ. This CDR3 is built from 14 residues. This clonotype has at least ten counts. As yet, its antigen is unknown. The V call is TRBV5-1, the J call TRBJ2-1, with D maybe TRBD1 (5 bases). The specimen comprised PBMCs, sampled before TCRalphabeta/CD19-depleted stem cell transplant. The sequence derives from a girl aged 2 to 10 with congenital amegakaryocytic thrombocytopenia, due to receive a stem cell transplant. The CDR3 is CASSPEGAYNEQFF. The CDR3 DNA is TGCGCCAGCAGCCCGGAAGGGGCCTACAATGAGCAGTTCTTC.